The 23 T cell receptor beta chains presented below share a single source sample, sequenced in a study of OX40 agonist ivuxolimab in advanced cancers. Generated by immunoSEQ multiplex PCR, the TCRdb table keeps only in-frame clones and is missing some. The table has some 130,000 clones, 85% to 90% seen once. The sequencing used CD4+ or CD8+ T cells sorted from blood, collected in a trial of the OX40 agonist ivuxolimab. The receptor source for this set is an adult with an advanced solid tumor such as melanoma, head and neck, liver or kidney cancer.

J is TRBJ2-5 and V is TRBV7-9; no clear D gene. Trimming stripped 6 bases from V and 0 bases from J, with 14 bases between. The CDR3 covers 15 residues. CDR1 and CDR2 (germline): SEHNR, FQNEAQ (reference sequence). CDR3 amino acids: CASSPRAGHQETQYF. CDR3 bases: TGTGCCAGCAGTCCTAGGGCCGGGCACCAAGAGACCCAGTACTTC.

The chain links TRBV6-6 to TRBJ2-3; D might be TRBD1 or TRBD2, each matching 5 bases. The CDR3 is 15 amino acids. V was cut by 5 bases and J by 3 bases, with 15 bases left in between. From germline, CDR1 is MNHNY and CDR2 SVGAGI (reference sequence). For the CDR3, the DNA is TGTGCCAGCAGTCCCGTCGGGGCAGAGACAGATACGCAGTATTTT. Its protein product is CASSPVGAETDTQYF.

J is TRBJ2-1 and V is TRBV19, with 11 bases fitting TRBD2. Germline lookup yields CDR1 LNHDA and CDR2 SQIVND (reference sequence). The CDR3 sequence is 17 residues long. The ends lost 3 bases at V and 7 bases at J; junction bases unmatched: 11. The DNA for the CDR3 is TGTGCCAGTAGTATTAATAGCGGGGGGGGAACGGAGAATGAGCAGTTCTTC. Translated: CASSINSGGGTENEQFF.

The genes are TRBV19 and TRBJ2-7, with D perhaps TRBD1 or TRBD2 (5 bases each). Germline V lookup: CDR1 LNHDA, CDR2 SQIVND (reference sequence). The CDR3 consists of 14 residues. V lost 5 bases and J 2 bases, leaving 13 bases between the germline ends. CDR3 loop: CASSPALGPYEQYF. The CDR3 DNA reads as TGTGCCAGTAGTCCCGCCTTGGGACCCTACGAGCAGTACTTC.

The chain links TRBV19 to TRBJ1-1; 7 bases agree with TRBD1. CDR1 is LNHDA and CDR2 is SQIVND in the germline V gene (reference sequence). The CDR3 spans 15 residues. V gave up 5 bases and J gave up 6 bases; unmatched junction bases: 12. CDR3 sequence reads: CASSSSGQLLPEAFF. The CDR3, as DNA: TGTGCCAGTAGTTCCTCGGGACAGCTTTTGCCTGAAGCTTTCTTT.

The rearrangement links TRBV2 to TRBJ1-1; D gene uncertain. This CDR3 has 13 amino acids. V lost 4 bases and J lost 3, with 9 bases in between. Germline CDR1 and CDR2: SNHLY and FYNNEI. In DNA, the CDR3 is TGTGCCAGCAGTGCCGCGCGCGACACTGAAGCTTTCTTT. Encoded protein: CASSAARDTEAFF.

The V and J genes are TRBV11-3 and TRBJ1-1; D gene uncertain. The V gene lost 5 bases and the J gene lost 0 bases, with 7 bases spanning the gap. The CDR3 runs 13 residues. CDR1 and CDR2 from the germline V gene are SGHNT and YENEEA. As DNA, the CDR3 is TGTGCCAGCAGCAGGGTAGTGAACACTGAAGCTTTCTTT. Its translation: CASSRVVNTEAFF.

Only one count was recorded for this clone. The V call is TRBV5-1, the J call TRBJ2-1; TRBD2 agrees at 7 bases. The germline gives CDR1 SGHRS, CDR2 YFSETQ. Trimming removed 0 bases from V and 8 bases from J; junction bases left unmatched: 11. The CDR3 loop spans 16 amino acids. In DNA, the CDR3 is TGCGCCAGCAGCTTGGCCGTGGTCGTCCGGGAGGATGAGCAGTTCTTC. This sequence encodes CASSLAVVVREDEQFF.

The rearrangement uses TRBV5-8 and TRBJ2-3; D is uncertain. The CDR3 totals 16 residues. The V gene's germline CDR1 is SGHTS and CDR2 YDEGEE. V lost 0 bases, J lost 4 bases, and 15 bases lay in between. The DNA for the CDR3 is TGTGCCAGCAGCTTGGAACCCAGAAGTGGAGCAGATACGCAGTATTTT. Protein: CASSLEPRSGADTQYF.

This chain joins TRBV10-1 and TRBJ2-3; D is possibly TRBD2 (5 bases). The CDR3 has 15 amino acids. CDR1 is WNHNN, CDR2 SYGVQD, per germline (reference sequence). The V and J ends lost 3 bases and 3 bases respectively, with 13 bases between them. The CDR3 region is CASSDSGRGTDTQYF. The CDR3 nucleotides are TGCGCCAGCAGTGATTCGGGGAGAGGGACAGATACGCAGTATTTT.

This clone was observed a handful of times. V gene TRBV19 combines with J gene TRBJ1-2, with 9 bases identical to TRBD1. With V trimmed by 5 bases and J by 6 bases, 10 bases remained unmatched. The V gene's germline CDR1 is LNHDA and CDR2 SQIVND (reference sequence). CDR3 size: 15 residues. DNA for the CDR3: TGTGCCAGTAGTCTAGCTACAGGGGGCGGAAATGGCTACACCTTC. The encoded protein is CASSLATGGGNGYTF.

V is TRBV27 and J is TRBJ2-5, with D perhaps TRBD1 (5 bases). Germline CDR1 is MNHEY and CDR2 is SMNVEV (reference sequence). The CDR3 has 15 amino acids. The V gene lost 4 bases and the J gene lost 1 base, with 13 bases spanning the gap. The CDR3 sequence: CASSSTPDIQETQYF. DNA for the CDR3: TGTGCCAGCAGTTCCACCCCGGACATCCAAGAGACCCAGTACTTC.

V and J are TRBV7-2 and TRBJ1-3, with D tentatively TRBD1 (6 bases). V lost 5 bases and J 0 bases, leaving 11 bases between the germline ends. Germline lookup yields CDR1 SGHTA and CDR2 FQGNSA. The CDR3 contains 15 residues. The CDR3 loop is CASSRGQPSGNTIYF. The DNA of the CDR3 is TGTGCCAGCAGCCGCGGACAGCCCTCTGGAAACACCATATATTTT. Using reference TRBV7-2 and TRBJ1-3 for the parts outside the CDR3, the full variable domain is GAGVSQSPSNKVTEKGKDVELRCDPISGHTALYWYRQSLGQGLEFLIYFQGNSAPDKSGLPSDRFSAERTGGSVSTLTIQRTQQEDSAVYLCASSRGQPSGNTIYFGEGSWLTVV.

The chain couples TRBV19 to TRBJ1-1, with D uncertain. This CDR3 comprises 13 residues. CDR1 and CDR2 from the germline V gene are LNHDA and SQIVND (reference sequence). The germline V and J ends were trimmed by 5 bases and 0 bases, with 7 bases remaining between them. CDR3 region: CASSLLLNTEAFF. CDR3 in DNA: TGTGCCAGTAGTCTGCTTTTGAACACTGAAGCTTTCTTT.

The CDR3, as DNA: TGTGCCAGCAGTTTGGGACAGGCCTCGATGAACACTGAAGCTTTCTTT. Protein: CASSLGQASMNTEAFF. The chain uses TRBV6-5 and TRBJ1-1, with 8 bases matching TRBD1. Germline CDR1 is MNHEY and CDR2 is SVGAGI. The CDR3 covers 16 residues. V was clipped by 4 bases and J by 0 bases; unmatched bases: 7.

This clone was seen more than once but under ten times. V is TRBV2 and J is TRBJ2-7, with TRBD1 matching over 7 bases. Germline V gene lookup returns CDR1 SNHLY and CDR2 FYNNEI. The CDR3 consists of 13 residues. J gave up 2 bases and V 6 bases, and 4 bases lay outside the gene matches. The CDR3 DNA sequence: TGTGCCAGCAGCGGCACAGGGGCCTACGAGCAGTACTTC. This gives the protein CASSGTGAYEQYF.

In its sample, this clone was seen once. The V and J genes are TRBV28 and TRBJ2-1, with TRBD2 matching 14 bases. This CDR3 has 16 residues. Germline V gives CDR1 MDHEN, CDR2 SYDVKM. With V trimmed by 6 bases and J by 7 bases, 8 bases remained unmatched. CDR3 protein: CASSLTSGGARNEQFF. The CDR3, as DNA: TGTGCCAGCAGCCTGACTAGCGGGGGGGCCAGGAATGAGCAGTTCTTC.

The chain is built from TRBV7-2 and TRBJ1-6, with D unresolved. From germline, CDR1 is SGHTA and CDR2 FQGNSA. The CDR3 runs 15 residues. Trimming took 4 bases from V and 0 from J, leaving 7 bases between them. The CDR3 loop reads CASSYGSSYNSPLHF. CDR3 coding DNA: TGTGCCAGCAGCTACGGTAGCTCCTATAATTCACCCCTCCACTTT.

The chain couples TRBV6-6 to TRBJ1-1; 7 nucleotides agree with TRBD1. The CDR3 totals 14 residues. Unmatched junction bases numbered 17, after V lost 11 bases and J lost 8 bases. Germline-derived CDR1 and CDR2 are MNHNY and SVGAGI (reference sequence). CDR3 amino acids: CASGDQGGPGEAFF. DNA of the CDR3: TGTGCCTCCGGAGATCAGGGGGGGCCGGGAGAAGCTTTCTTT.

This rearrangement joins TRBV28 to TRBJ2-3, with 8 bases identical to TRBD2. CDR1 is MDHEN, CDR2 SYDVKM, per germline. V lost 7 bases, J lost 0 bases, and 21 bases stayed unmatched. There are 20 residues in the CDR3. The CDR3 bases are TGTGCCAGCAATACACCGCGCATTGGACTAGCCATTTCTAGCACAGATACGCAGTATTTT. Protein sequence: CASNTPRIGLAISSTDTQYF.

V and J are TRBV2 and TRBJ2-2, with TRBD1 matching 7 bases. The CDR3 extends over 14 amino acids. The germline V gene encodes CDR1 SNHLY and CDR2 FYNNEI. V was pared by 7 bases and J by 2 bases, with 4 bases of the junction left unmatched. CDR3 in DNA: TGTGCCAGCACAGGACAGGACAACACCGGGGAGCTGTTTTTT. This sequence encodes CASTGQDNTGELFF. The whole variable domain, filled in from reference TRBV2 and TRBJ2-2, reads EPEVTQTPSHQVTQMGQEVILRCVPISNHLYFYWYRQILGQKVEFLVSFYNNEISEKSEIFDDQFSVERPDGSNFTLKIRSTKLEDSAMYFCASTGQDNTGELFFGEGSRLTVL.

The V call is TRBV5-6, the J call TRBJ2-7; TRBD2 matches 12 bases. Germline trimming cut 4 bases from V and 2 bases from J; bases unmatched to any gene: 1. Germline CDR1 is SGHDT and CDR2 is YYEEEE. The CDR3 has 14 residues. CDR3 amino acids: CASSTSGGPYEQYF. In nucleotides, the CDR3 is TGTGCCAGCAGCACTAGCGGGGGGCCCTACGAGCAGTACTTC.

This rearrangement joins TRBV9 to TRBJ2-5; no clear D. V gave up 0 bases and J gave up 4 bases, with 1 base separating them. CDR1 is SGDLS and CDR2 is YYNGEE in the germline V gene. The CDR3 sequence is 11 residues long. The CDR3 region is CASSVAETQYF. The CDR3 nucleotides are TGTGCCAGCAGCGTAGCAGAGACCCAGTACTTC.